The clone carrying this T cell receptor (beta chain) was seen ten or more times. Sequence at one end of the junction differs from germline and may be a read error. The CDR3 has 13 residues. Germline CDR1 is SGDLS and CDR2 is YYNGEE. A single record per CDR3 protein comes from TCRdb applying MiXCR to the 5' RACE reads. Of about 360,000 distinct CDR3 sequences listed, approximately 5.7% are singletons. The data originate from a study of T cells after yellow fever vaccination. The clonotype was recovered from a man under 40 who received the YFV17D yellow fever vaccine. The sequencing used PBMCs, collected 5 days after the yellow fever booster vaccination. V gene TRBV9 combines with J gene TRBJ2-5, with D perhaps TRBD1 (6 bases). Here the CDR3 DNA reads TGTGCCGGCAGCAAGAGGGGGCAAGAGACCCAGTACTTC. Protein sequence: CAGSKRGQETQYF.